This TCR beta chain was retrieved from a study of T cell responses to AZD1222 COVID-19 vaccine. The overall study: Pooled samples include second doses given at about 4 or 12 weeks. Whole-study findings and limits: Only a handful of people who got AZD1222 tested seropositive at baseline.

Clones were sequenced by immunoSEQ multiplex PCR, and TCRdb holds only the in-frame ones, with some missing. Here the sample spans 150,000 to 200,000 clones, about 90% being singletons. Trimming took 3 bases from V and 6 from J; bases not matched to a gene: 7. The CDR3 consists of 14 residues. Germline values: CDR1 SNHLY, CDR2 FYNNEI. This clone was seen more than once but under ten times. Antigen: not known. Specimen: peripheral blood, collected on day 0 of AZD1222 vaccination. The chain has TRBV2 and TRBJ2-5, with 7 bases matching TRBD1. The sequence derives from an adult in good health. The CDR3 DNA follows: TGTGCCAGCAGTGAGACACAGGGGAGCCAGACCCAGTACTTC. It specifies CASSETQGSQTQYF.